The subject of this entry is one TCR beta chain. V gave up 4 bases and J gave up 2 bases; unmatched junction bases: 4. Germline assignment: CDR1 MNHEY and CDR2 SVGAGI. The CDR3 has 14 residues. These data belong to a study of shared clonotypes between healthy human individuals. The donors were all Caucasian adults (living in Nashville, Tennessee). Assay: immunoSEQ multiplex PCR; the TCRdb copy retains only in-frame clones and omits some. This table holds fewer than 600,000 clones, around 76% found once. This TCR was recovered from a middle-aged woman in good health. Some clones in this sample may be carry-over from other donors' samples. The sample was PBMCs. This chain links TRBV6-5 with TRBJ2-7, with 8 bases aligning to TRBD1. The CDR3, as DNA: TGTGCCAGCAGTTTTGGACAGGGAACCTACGAGCAGTACTTC. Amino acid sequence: CASSFGQGTYEQYF.